This TCR beta chain was documented in a study of OX40 agonist ivuxolimab in advanced cancers. Sequencing was performed with immunoSEQ multiplex PCR; in TCRdb, only in-frame clones are kept and a portion is missing. The sample has some 46,000 clones, around 87% seen once. Sample: CD4+ or CD8+ T cells sorted from blood, taken in a trial of the OX40 agonist ivuxolimab. This clonotype was obtained from an adult with an advanced solid tumor such as melanoma, head and neck, liver or kidney cancer.

Here the CDR3 reads CASRTGTYTDTQYF. CDR3 in DNA: TGTGCCAGCAGGACAGGGACGTACACAGATACGCAGTATTTT. The J gene is TRBJ2-3, the V gene TRBV6-1; 7 bases align to TRBD1. This CDR3 contains 14 residues. Germline V CDR1 and CDR2: MNHNS, SASEGT. V trimming: 6 bases; J trimming: 2 bases; junction bases outside the gene matches: 5.